This TCR beta chain derives from a study of T cell repertoires in cytomegalovirus infection. The length of the CDR3 is 14 residues. V was clipped by 5 bases and J by 2 bases, with 12 bases between them. CDR1 is MDHEN, CDR2 SYDVKM, per germline. One entry per CDR3 protein, called by TCRdb with MiXCR from the reads. The top ten hold 39% of the sample, which has 100,000 or so distinct CDR3 sequences, under 25% seen once. This clonotype was counted a few times. V usage is TRBV28 and J usage is TRBJ2-5, with D possibly matching TRBD2 (5 bases). This sequence originates from a human donor in good health (CMV status not recorded). Some clones in this sample may be carry-over from other donors' samples. Sequenced material: CD8+ T cells from PBMCs. CDR3 nucleotide sequence: TGTGCCAGCAGTCTAGCCCTCAGACAAGAGACCCAGTACTTC. Translated: CASSLALRQETQYF. Complete variable domain (other parts from reference TRBV28 and TRBJ2-5): DVKVTQSSRYLVKRTGEKVFLECVQDMDHENMFWYRQDPGLGLRLIYFSYDVKMKEKGDIPEGYSVSREKKERFSLILESASTNQTSMYLCASSLALRQETQYFGPGTRLLVL.